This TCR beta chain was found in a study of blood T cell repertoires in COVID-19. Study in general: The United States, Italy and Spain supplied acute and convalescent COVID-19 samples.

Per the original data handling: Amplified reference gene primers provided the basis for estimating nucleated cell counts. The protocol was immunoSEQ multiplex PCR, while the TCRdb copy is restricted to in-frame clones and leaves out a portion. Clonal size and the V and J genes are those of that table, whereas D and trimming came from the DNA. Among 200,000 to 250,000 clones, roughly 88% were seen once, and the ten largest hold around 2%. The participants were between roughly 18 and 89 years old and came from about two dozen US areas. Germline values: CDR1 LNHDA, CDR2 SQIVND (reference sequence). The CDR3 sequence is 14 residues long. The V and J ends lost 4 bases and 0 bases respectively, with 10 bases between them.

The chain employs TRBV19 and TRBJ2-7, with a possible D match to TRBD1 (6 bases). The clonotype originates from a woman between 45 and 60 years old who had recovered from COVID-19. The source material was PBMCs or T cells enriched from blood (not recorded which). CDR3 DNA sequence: TGTGCCAGTAGTAAGGACAGAGACTCCTACGAGCAGTACTTC. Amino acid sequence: CASSKDRDSYEQYF.